This TCR beta chain was sequenced for a study of CXCR3-negative and CXCR3-positive naive CD8 T cells. Study-wide points: Similarly elevated diversity marked both naive subsets, with memory CD8+ cells showing far lower diversity.

All TRB cDNA libraries came from 5' RACE performed with UMI labels. Reanalyzing the 5' RACE reads, TCRdb keeps one entry per CDR3 protein, without DNA. This specimen shows approximately 5,600 distinct CDR3 sequences; the ten leading clones hold 1% to 1.5%. The CDR3 has 15 residues. Germline CDR1 is MDHEN and CDR2 is SYDVKM. Naive CD8+ T cells had a CD45RO-CCR7+CD27+CD95- phenotype. This clonotype ranks as medium-sized in terms of frequency. Antigen unknown. This sequence originates from a human donor in good health. Some clones in this sample may be carry-over from other donors' samples. Material: naive CXCR3- CD8+ T cells from blood. Subset denoted: CD45RO-CCR7+CD27+CD95- naive CD8+ T cells lacking CXCR3 (TNR3-). V usage is TRBV28 and J usage is TRBJ2-5; the TCRdb call, TRBD2, lacks DNA for checking. CDR3 sequence reads: CASSLNGREIETQYF.